The TCR beta chain described here comes from a study of T cells after yellow fever vaccination. Study at large: Low-cell-number fractions underwent preparation using SMART-Seq v4 Ultra Low Input.

The CDR3 extends over 13 amino acids. Trimming left V 7 bases short and J 5 bases short, with 14 bases between. The germline CDR1 and CDR2 sequences are MNHEY and SVGAGI. This clonotype was found many times. MiXCR, run by TCRdb on the 5' RACE reads, gives a single entry per CDR3 protein. The table has 280,000 or so distinct CDR3 sequences, approximately 10% seen once. The material was CD4+ T cells sorted from PBMCs, obtained 5 days after the yellow fever booster vaccination. V gene TRBV6-5 combines with J gene TRBJ2-5; D gene unclear. This clonotype was sampled from a man between 18 and 29 years old who received the YFV17D yellow fever vaccine. In DNA, the CDR3 is TGTGCCAGCATGGCTCCGGGCTCGGAGACCCAGTACTTC. Translating gives CASMAPGSETQYF.